The sequence of this T cell receptor (beta chain) was determined in a study of blood T cell repertoires in COVID-19. At the level of the study: Specimens from acute and convalescent COVID-19 originated in the United States, Italy and Spain. The cDNA or gDNA used as material had been derived from T cells, B-cell-depleted T cells, or PBMCs.

In the authors' methods: Amplification of reference gene primers provided the estimated nucleated cell counts. Only in-frame clones appear in the TCRdb table, and some are missing; sequencing was by immunoSEQ multiplex PCR. The V and J calls and clone size come from that table; D and trimming were worked out from the DNA. The data hold some 140,000 clones, with around 83% observed a single time. The V segment lost 6 bases and the J segment 7 bases; nucleotides outside the gene matches: 12. CDR1 LNHDA and CDR2 SQIVND come from the germline V gene (reference sequence). The CDR3 has 16 residues. This receptor was taken from a woman aged 55 to 70 with acute or convalescent COVID-19. The material sequenced was peripheral blood. The V call is TRBV19, the J call TRBJ2-1; 10 bases map to TRBD2. CDR3 region: CASSHLLAGSGNEQFF. DNA for the CDR3: TGTGCCAGTAGCCATTTACTAGCGGGGAGTGGGAATGAGCAGTTCTTC.